These 31 T cell receptor beta chains share one sample of origin, sequenced in a study of blood T cells in healthy people across ages. Primed by a sample-barcoded 5' primer and a J-beta primer mix, a second PCR proceeded for 7 to 11 cycles. TCRdb processed the 5' RACE reads anew with MiXCR; each CDR3 protein has one entry. In the table there are some 800,000 distinct CDR3 sequences, approximately 25% of which are singletons. This same sample was also taken into another study, of T cells of mothers and their children.

The sequencing sample was made of blood. Receptors originate from a boy aged 10-17 years in good health.

This clonotype has just a few counts. The chain has TRBV28 and TRBJ2-7, with 8 bases aligning to TRBD1. V trimming: 2 bases; J trimming: 3 bases; junction bases outside the gene matches: 15. CDR1 MDHEN and CDR2 SYDVKM come from the germline V gene. The CDR3 contains 18 residues. The CDR3 spells CASSLSDQGAPYYYEQYF. The CDR3, as DNA: TGTGCCAGCAGTTTAAGCGATCAGGGGGCCCCCTACTACTACGAGCAGTACTTC.

The chain is built from TRBV7-9 and TRBJ2-1; D is possibly TRBD2 (5 bases). V was cut by 6 bases and J by 7 bases, with 10 bases left in between. CDR1 and CDR2 (germline): SEHNR, FQNEAQ (reference sequence). The CDR3 sequence is 12 residues long. CDR3: CASRREWNEQFF. The CDR3 bases are TGTGCCAGCAGGAGGGAGTGGAATGAGCAGTTCTTC.

Only a few counts were recorded for this clonotype. The V call is TRBV29-1, the J call TRBJ2-1; TRBD2 matches at 11 bases. Germline assignment: CDR1 SQVTM and CDR2 ANQGSEA. The CDR3 is made up of 15 amino acids. V lost 3 bases and J lost 5; bases outside the gene matches: 6. CDR3 nucleotide sequence: TGCAGCGTTGAGAGAGGGACTAGCGGCCACAATGAGCAGTTCTTC. This translates into CSVERGTSGHNEQFF.

The chain uses TRBV5-1 and TRBJ2-7, with D tentatively TRBD2 (6 bases). Germline-derived CDR1 and CDR2 are SGHRS and YFSETQ. The V gene lost 1 base and the J gene lost 0 bases, with 14 bases spanning the gap. This CDR3 spans 16 amino acids. CDR3 residues: CASSLMAGRNSYEQYF. The CDR3 DNA reads as TGCGCCAGCAGCTTGATGGCGGGAAGAAACTCCTACGAGCAGTACTTC.

The chain employs TRBV28 and TRBJ2-2, with no clear D. V dropped 6 bases and J dropped 2 bases, with 7 bases sitting between them. CDR1 and CDR2 from the germline V gene are MDHEN and SYDVKM. The CDR3 sequence is 13 residues long. For the CDR3, the DNA is TGTGCCAGCAGCCGTTCAAACACCGGGGAGCTGTTTTTT. Its translation: CASSRSNTGELFF. The full variable domain, its missing parts supplied by reference TRBV28 and TRBJ2-2, is DVKVTQSSRYLVKRTGEKVFLECVQDMDHENMFWYRQDPGLGLRLIYFSYDVKMKEKGDIPEGYSVSREKKERFSLILESASTNQTSMYLCASSRSNTGELFFGEGSRLTVL.

The V call is TRBV20-1, the J call TRBJ2-7; the D gene is possibly TRBD2 (5 bases). CDR1 DFQATT and CDR2 SNEGSKA come from the germline V gene (reference sequence). Trimming removed 1 base from V and 1 base from J, with 14 bases in between. The CDR3 has 15 residues. This chain's CDR3 is CSARVSRVRSYEQYF. In DNA form, the CDR3 reads TGCAGTGCTAGAGTCTCGAGGGTGCGTTCCTACGAGCAGTACTTC.

The chain couples TRBV20-1 to TRBJ2-5; D might be TRBD2 (5 bases). The CDR3 contains 16 residues. Per germline, CDR1 DFQATT and CDR2 SNEGSKA (reference sequence). The V end was cut by 2 bases, the J end by 4 bases, with 20 bases between. The DNA of the CDR3 is TGCAGTGCTAGAAATCAGGCGGGTATGGAAAGAGAGACCCAGTACTTC. Protein product: CSARNQAGMERETQYF.

This sequence joins TRBV7-8 and TRBJ1-4; TRBD1 might be the D (5 bases). The V gene's germline CDR1 is SGHVS and CDR2 FQNEAQ. The CDR3 contains 15 residues. Trimming pared 5 bases from V and 8 bases from J, leaving 18 bases between. The CDR3 reads CASSVTLGEDEKLFF. The CDR3 region has the DNA TGTGCCAGCAGCGTCACTTTGGGGGAGGACGAAAAACTGTTTTTT.

The genes are TRBV3-1 and TRBJ2-7; D may match TRBD1 or TRBD2 (5 bases each). Germline CDR1 reads LGHDT; CDR2 reads YNNKEL (reference sequence). This CDR3 is built from 15 residues. Trimming took 0 bases from V and 4 from J, leaving 13 bases between them. The CDR3 DNA is TGTGCCAGCAGCCAAGATTACGGGGCGCCTTACGAGCAGTACTTC. Its protein product is CASSQDYGAPYEQYF.

This clonotype turned up a few times. The rearrangement links TRBV29-1 to TRBJ2-5; D is possibly TRBD2 (5 bases). CDR3 length: 12 residues. The ends were cut back, 8 bases at V and 0 bases at J, with 10 bases in the middle. Germline V gives CDR1 SQVTM, CDR2 ANQGSEA. CDR3 DNA sequence: TGCAGCCCGGGGTGTCACCAAGAGACCCAGTACTTC. Translating it yields CSPGCHQETQYF.

This clonotype turned up a few times. This chain connects TRBV29-1 to TRBJ2-7, with D possibly TRBD2 on 5 matching bases. Trimming took off 6 bases at V and 1 base at J, with 7 bases between the two ends. The length of the CDR3 is 11 residues. CDR1 is SQVTM and CDR2 is ANQGSEA in the germline V gene. The chain's CDR3 is CSVRESYEQYF. CDR3 nucleotides: TGCAGCGTGAGGGAATCCTACGAGCAGTACTTC.

This clonotype was recorded a few times. CDR3 loop: CASSHTGKETQYF. The CDR3 coding sequence is TGTGCCAGCAGTCATACAGGGAAAGAGACCCAGTACTTC. The V call is TRBV28, the J call TRBJ2-5, with D tentatively TRBD1 (6 bases). The V and J ends lost 5 bases and 3 bases respectively, with 10 bases between them. The CDR3 length is 13 residues. Germline assignment: CDR1 MDHEN and CDR2 SYDVKM.

The chain recombines TRBV20-1 with TRBJ1-4; TRBD1 matches at 7 bases. V lost 5 bases, J lost 4 bases, and 13 bases stayed unmatched. Germline V gene lookup returns CDR1 DFQATT and CDR2 SNEGSKA (reference sequence). This CDR3 has 16 amino acids. The CDR3 nucleotides read TGCAGTGCTGGACCCTCCCCAGGGGGAGTTAATGAAAAACTGTTTTTT. Protein product: CSAGPSPGGVNEKLFF.

This clonotype was counted a single time. This chain connects TRBV27 to TRBJ2-7, with D possibly matching TRBD1 (5 bases). Germline V CDR1 and CDR2: MNHEY, SMNVEV (reference sequence). Trimming took 4 bases from V and 0 from J, leaving 16 bases between them. This CDR3 region has 16 residues. The CDR3 spells CASSSITGKSSYEQYF. The CDR3 region has the DNA TGTGCCAGCAGTTCAATTACAGGTAAAAGCTCCTACGAGCAGTACTTC.

The rearrangement links TRBV28 to TRBJ2-7; TRBD2 might be the D (5 bases). CDR3 length equals 16 residues. With 3 bases removed from V and 3 bases from J, the gap between germline ends came to 18 bases. Germline CDR1 is MDHEN and CDR2 is SYDVKM. The CDR3 DNA reads as TGTGCCAGCAGTTTTCCGGCGCGGCAAGGGAGCTACGAGCAGTACTTC. Amino acid sequence: CASSFPARQGSYEQYF.

V and J are TRBV5-1 and TRBJ2-2, with a tentative D call TRBD1 (5 bases). Per the germline V gene, CDR1 is SGHRS and CDR2 is YFSETQ. The CDR3 loop spans 16 amino acids. Trimming removed 4 bases at V and 0 bases at J, with 13 bases between. DNA for the CDR3: TGCGCCAGCAGCCCCCGTAGGGGCCCGAACACCGGGGAGCTGTTTTTT. Encoded protein: CASSPRRGPNTGELFF.

This clonotype showed up just a few times. The chain has TRBV29-1 and TRBJ2-5; 11 nucleotides line up with TRBD2. J gave up 5 bases and V 1 base, and 12 bases lay outside the gene matches. This CDR3 region has 17 residues. Germline values: CDR1 SQVTM, CDR2 ANQGSEA. The CDR3 DNA reads as TGCAGCGTTGAAGTGCAAGGGACTAGCGGTTTGGAGGAGACCCAGTACTTC. This translates into CSVEVQGTSGLEETQYF.

The V and J genes are TRBV10-3 and TRBJ2-7, with 8 positions matching TRBD2. J lost 4 bases, V lost 2 bases, and 4 bases had no gene match. The CDR3 length is 14 residues. The V gene's germline CDR1 is ENHRY and CDR2 SYGVKD. The CDR3 is CAISEREGQYEQYF. CDR3 sequence (DNA): TGTGCCATCAGTGAGCGGGAGGGCCAGTACGAGCAGTACTTC.

This clonotype was seen only a few times. This chain uses TRBV7-2 with TRBJ2-5; D ambiguous. Trimming took 1 base from V and 5 from J, leaving 11 bases between them. This CDR3 is 14 amino acids long. CDR1 is SGHTA and CDR2 is FQGNSA in the germline V gene. The CDR3 region is CASSLDRRMETQYF. The CDR3 DNA is TGTGCCAGCAGCTTAGATAGGCGGATGGAGACCCAGTACTTC.

This clonotype came up a few times. CDR3 sequence (DNA): TGCAGCGTTGAAGACGGTTTAGGGCAGCCCCAGCATTTT. Its protein is CSVEDGLGQPQHF. The J gene is TRBJ1-5, the V gene TRBV29-1; D call uncertain. CDR1 is SQVTM and CDR2 is ANQGSEA in the germline V gene. V was clipped by 0 bases and J by 7 bases, with 10 bases between them. CDR3 length equals 13 residues.

This clonotype was seen many times. The chain employs TRBV28 and TRBJ2-6, with a weak D call TRBD1 (6 bases). In germline, CDR1 is MDHEN, CDR2 SYDVKM. Trimming stripped 3 bases from V and 0 bases from J, with 9 bases between. The CDR3 totals 16 residues. The CDR3 region has the DNA TGTGCCAGCAGTTTGACAGGAGGCTCTGGGGCCAACGTCCTGACTTTC. It codes for CASSLTGGSGANVLTF.

This clonotype was picked up a small number of times. The J gene is TRBJ2-7, the V gene TRBV12-3 or TRBV12-4; D may be TRBD2 (6 bases). V was trimmed by 6 bases and J by 5 bases, leaving 17 bases between them. CDR3 size: 14 residues. CDR3: CASSPGQTRNEQYF. CDR3 DNA: TGTGCCAGCAGCCCCGGGCAGACTAGAAACGAGCAGTACTTC.

This clonotype has just a few counts. This sequence joins TRBV28 and TRBJ1-2; no clear D gene. The germline V gene has CDR1 MDHEN and CDR2 SYDVKM. CDR3 length: 12 amino acids. The V and J ends lost 11 bases and 4 bases respectively, with 14 bases between them. Here the CDR3 reads CASTIDRYGYTF. The DNA for the CDR3 is TGTGCCTCGACCATTGATCGCTATGGCTACACCTTC.

A few counts support this clonotype. V is TRBV5-5 and J is TRBJ2-6; 9 bases match TRBD1. The trim removed 4 bases at V and 3 bases at J, leaving 5 bases unmatched. The CDR3 length is 16 residues. Germline V gene data show CDR1 as SGHKS and CDR2 as YYEKEE (reference sequence). In DNA form, the CDR3 reads TGTGCCAGCAGCCGGGACAGGGTATTTGGGGCCAACGTCCTGACTTTC. Translated: CASSRDRVFGANVLTF.

The V gene is TRBV20-1, the J gene TRBJ2-1; TRBD2 aligns across 10 bases. Germline CDR1 is DFQATT and CDR2 is SNEGSKA (reference sequence). The CDR3 has 15 residues. V shed 3 bases and J 8 bases; nucleotides not matched to a gene: 10. The DNA of the CDR3 is TGCAGTGCTAGTGATAGGGCTAGCGGGAGCCATGAGCAGTTCTTC. Translated, it gives CSASDRASGSHEQFF.

The chain has TRBV12-3 or TRBV12-4 and TRBJ2-3; 9 bases align to TRBD1. The V gene end was trimmed by 6 bases and the J gene end by 4 bases; junction bases not matched to a gene: 5. The CDR3 is 14 residues long. CDR3 loop: CASSGTGLADTQYF. Written as DNA, the CDR3 is TGTGCCAGCAGCGGGACAGGGTTGGCAGATACGCAGTATTTT.

Only a few counts were recorded for this clonotype. The chain couples TRBV27 to TRBJ2-1, with D hard to call. The tail of the sequence fits TRBJ2-5 better, so the J call may be wrong. This CDR3 spans 13 amino acids. The germline V gene encodes CDR1 MNHEY and CDR2 SMNVEV (reference sequence). CDR3 coding DNA: TGTGCCAGCTCCAGCGAGGCTGTACAGACCCAGTACTTC. As protein: CASSSEAVQTQYF.

The CDR3 region has the DNA TGTGCCAGCAGTTTATGGACTAGCGGGGGGTACGAGCAGTACTTC. Its translation is CASSLWTSGGYEQYF. The V and J genes are TRBV28 and TRBJ2-7; 13 nucleotides agree with TRBD2. Per germline, CDR1 MDHEN and CDR2 SYDVKM. The CDR3 is 15 amino acids. After removal of 0 bases from V and 4 bases from J, the junction contained 0 bases not matched to a gene.

The rearrangement joins TRBV6-5 to TRBJ2-7; no firm D call. The CDR3 spans 12 residues. Per germline, CDR1 MNHEY and CDR2 SVGAGI. The germline V and J ends were trimmed by 8 bases and 2 bases, with 10 bases remaining between them. CDR3 coding DNA: TGTGCCAGCTTATCCCACACCTACGAGCAGTACTTC. This translates into CASLSHTYEQYF.

The V gene is TRBV15, the J gene TRBJ2-1; 7 bases fit TRBD1. The CDR3 totals 13 residues. The germline V gene has CDR1 LNHNV and CDR2 YYDKDF (reference sequence). After removal of 5 bases from V and 4 bases from J, the junction contained 2 bases not matched to a gene. CDR3 protein: CATSPTGYNEQFF. Here the CDR3 DNA reads TGTGCCACCAGCCCGACAGGGTACAATGAGCAGTTCTTC.

In this sample, this clonotype turned up a few times. V gene TRBV27 combines with J gene TRBJ2-1; D is undetermined. CDR3 length: 16 amino acids. Germline CDR1 is MNHEY and CDR2 is SMNVEV (reference sequence). V lost 4 bases to trimming and J lost 0 bases, with 13 bases between them. The CDR3 sequence is CASSSPATISYNEQFF. The CDR3 DNA reads TGTGCCAGCAGTTCCCCGGCCACTATCTCCTACAATGAGCAGTTCTTC.